The present T cell receptor beta chain was sequenced within a study of beta chain features in type 1 diabetes. This clone has just a few counts. As yet, its antigen is unknown. Study findings and constraints: Shorter TCRB CDR3s, moderately but significantly so, marked every one of the four CD4+ subsets in Type 1 diabetes patients.

Investigators reverse transcribed all isolated RNA, so they sequenced expressed TCRB transcripts. Produced via immunoSEQ multiplex PCR; TCRdb's table is partial and in-frame only. The table lists around 240,000 clones, 16% of them singletons. Trimming cost V 1 base and J 2 bases, with 10 bases left between them. The CDR3 loop spans 15 amino acids. CDR1 is MGHRA and CDR2 is YSYEKL in the germline V gene. This clonotype was obtained from a man in his thirties or forties with type 1 diabetes. The sample taken for sequencing was naive CD4+ T cells from blood. The chain combines TRBV4-1 with TRBJ2-3; no clear D. CDR3 sequence (DNA): TGCGCCAGCAGCCAAGGTCTACCGTTCACAGATACGCAGTATTTT. Its protein is CASSQGLPFTDTQYF.